This entry concerns a single TCR beta chain. This sample stems from a study of blood T cell repertoires in COVID-19. About the research overall: Sites in the United States, Italy and Spain provided acute and convalescent COVID-19 samples. T cells, B-cell-depleted T cells, or PBMCs provided the cDNA or gDNA that served as material.

The germline V gene has CDR1 MNHEY and CDR2 SMNVEV (reference sequence). Trimming removed 6 bases from V and 8 bases from J; junction bases left unmatched: 8. The CDR3 has 15 amino acids. The repertoire was sequenced with immunoSEQ multiplex PCR; TCRdb's copy has only in-frame clones and lacks some. The profile shows just over 150,000 clones, 82% of them singletons. This chain connects TRBV27 to TRBJ1-4; 11 nucleotides align to TRBD1. The sequenced sample consisted of peripheral blood. This receptor was identified in a woman aged 40 to 50 with COVID-19, enrolled during active disease. The CDR3 sequence: CASRRTGTGGEKLFF. The CDR3 DNA sequence: TGTGCCAGCAGACGAACCGGGACAGGGGGAGAAAAACTGTTTTTT.